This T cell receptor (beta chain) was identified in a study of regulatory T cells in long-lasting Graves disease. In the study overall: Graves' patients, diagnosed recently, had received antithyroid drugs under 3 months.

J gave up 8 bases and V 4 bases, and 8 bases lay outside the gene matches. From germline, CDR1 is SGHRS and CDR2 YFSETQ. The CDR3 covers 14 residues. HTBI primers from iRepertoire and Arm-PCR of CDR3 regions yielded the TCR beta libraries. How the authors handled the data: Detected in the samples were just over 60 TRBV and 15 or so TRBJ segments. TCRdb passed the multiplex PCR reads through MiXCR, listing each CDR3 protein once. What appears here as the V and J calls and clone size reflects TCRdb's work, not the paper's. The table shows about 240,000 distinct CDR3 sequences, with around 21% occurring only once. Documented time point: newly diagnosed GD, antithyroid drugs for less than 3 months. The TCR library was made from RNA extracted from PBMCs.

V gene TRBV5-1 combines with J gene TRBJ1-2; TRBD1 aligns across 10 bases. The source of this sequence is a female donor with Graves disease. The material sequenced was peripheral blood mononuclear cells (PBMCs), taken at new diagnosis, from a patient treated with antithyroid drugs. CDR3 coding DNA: TGCGCCAGCAGCCTGACAGGGGGCACGGTGGGCTACACCTTC. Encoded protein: CASSLTGGTVGYTF.